This T cell receptor (beta chain) was sequenced for a study of blood T cells in healthy people across ages. Trimming removed 3 bases at V and 3 bases at J, with 9 bases between. Germline assignment: CDR1 LGHDT and CDR2 YNNKEL (reference sequence). This CDR3 spans 14 amino acids. With each sample, at least 5 micrograms of total RNA were extracted. General study findings and limits: The long-lived group displayed more naive CD4+ cells, plus higher diversity, than the aged donors did.

A second PCR of about 6 to 11 cycles used a sample-barcoded 5' primer and a J-beta primer mix. TCRdb fed the 5' RACE reads into MiXCR, producing one record per CDR3 protein. In the table there are roughly 570,000 distinct CDR3 sequences, 27% of which are singletons. On this clonotype itself: What it recognizes is unknown. A much larger clone differs by one base, so this may be a read error.

The receptor comes from a woman aged 70 to 79 in good health. Sequencing was carried out using blood. V is TRBV3-1 and J is TRBJ2-4; possible D gene TRBD2, 6 bases. In DNA form, the CDR3 reads TGTGCCAGCAGCCAGCGGGGCTACAAAAACATTCAGTACTTC. Translating it yields CASSQRGYKNIQYF.